This T cell receptor beta chain was recovered during a study of OX40 agonist ivuxolimab in advanced cancers. This CDR3 contains 13 residues. The V gene end was trimmed by 9 bases and the J gene end by 7 bases; junction bases not matched to a gene: 7. Germline-derived CDR1 and CDR2 are MNHEY and SVGAGI. Data came from immunoSEQ multiplex PCR; TCRdb stores just in-frame clones and leaves some out. The sample lists about 88,000 clones; 85% were seen once. Note on this clone: Additional DNA sequences in this sample encode the identical CDR3.

The V and J genes are TRBV6-5 and TRBJ1-5; 9 bases are a match to TRBD1. Specimen: CD4+ or CD8+ T cells sorted from blood, collected in a trial of the OX40 agonist ivuxolimab. The TCR comes from an adult with an advanced solid tumor such as melanoma, head and neck, liver or kidney cancer. CDR3 sequence reads: CASSTGGGQPQHF. CDR3 nucleotides: TGTGCCAGTTCGACAGGGGGTGGGCAGCCCCAGCATTTT.